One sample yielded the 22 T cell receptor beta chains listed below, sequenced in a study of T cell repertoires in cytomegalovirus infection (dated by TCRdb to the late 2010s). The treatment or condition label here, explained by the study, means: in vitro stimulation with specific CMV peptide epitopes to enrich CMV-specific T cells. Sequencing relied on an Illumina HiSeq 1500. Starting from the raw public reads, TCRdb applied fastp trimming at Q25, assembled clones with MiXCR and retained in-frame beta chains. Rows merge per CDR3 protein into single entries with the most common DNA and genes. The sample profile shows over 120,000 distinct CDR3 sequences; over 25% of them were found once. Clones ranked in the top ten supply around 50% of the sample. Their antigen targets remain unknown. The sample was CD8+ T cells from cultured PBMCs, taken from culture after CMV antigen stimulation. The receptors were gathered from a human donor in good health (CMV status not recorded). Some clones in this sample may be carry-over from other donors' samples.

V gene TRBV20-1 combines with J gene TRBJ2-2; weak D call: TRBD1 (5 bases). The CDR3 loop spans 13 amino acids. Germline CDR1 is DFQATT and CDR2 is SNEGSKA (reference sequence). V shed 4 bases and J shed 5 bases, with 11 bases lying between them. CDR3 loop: CSAKDTLTGELFF. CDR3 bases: TGCAGTGCTAAGGACACCCTGACCGGGGAGCTGTTTTTT.

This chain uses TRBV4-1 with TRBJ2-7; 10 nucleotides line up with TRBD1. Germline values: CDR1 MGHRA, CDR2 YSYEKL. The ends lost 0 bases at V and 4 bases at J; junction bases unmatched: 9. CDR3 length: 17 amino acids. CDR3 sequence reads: CASSQDISGQGDYEQYF. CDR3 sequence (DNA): TGCGCCAGCAGCCAAGATATATCAGGACAGGGGGATTACGAGCAGTACTTC.

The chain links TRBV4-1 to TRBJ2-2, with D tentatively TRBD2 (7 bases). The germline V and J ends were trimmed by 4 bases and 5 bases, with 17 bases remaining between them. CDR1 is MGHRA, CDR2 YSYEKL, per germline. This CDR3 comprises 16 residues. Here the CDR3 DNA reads TGCGCCAGCAGCCCCTTGAGGGGGGGAGGTACCGGGGAGCTGTTTTTT. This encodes CASSPLRGGGTGELFF.

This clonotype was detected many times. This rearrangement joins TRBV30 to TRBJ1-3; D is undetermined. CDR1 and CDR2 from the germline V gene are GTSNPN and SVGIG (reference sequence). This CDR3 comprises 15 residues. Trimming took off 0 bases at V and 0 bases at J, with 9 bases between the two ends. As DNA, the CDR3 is TGTGCCTGGAGTGTAGGCAGTATCTCTGGAAACACCATATATTTT. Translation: CAWSVGSISGNTIYF.

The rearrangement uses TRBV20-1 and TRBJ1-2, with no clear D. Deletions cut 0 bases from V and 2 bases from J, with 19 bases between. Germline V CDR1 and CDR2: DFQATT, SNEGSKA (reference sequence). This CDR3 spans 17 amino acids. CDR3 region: CSARDSLATSRNYGYTF. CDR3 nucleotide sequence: TGCAGTGCTAGAGATAGTCTCGCGACTTCACGGAACTATGGCTACACCTTC.

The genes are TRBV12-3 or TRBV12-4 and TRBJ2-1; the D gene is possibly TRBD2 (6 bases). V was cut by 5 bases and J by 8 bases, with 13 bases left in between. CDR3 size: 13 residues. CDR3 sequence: CASSPRLVHEQFF. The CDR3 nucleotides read TGTGCCAGCAGTCCGCGACTAGTTCATGAGCAGTTCTTC.

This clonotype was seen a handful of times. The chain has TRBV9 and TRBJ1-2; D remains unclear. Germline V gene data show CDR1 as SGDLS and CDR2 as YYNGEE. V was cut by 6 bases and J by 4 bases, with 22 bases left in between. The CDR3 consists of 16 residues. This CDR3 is CASTPYGGPAGYGYTF. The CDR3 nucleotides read TGTGCCAGCACCCCGTATGGCGGGCCCGCCGGCTATGGCTACACCTTC. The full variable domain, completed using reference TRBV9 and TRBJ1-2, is DSGVTQTPKHLITATGQRVTLRCSPRSGDLSVYWYQQSLDQGLQFLIQYYNGEERAKGNILERFSAQQFPDLHSELNLSSLELGDSALYFCASTPYGGPAGYGYTFGSGTRLTVV.

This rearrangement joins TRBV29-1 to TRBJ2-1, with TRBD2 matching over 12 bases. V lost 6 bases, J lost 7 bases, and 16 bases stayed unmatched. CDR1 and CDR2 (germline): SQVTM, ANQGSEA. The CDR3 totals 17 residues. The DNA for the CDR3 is TGCAGCGTAGACGGGTATCCTAGCGGGGGGGCCGGGAATGAGCAGTTCTTC. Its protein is CSVDGYPSGGAGNEQFF.

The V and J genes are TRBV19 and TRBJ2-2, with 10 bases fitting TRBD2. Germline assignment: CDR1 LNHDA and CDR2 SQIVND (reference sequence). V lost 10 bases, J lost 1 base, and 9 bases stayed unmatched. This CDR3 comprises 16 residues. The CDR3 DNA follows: TGTGCCACCGCCCGCCGACTAGCGGGGAACACCGGGGAGCTGTTTTTT. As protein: CATARRLAGNTGELFF.

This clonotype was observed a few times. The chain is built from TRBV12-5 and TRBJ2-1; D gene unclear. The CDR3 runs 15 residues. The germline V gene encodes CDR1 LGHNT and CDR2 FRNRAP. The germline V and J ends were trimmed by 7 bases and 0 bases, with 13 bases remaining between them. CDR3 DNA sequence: TGTGCTAGTGCCCTCGGCTTCAGCTCCTACAATGAGCAGTTCTTC. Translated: CASALGFSSYNEQFF.

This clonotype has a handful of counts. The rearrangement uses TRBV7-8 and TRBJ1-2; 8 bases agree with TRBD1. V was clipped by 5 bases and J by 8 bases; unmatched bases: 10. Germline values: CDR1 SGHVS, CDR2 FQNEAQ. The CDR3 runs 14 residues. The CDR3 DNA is TGTGCCAGCAGCGCAGGACAGGGAATGTGGGGCTACACCTTC. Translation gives CASSAGQGMWGYTF.

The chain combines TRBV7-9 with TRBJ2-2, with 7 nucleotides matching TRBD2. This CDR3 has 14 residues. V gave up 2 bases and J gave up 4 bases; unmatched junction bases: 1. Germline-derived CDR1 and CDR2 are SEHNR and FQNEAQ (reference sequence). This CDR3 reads CASSLRLATGELFF. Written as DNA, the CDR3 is TGTGCCAGCAGCTTAAGACTAGCCACCGGGGAGCTGTTTTTT.

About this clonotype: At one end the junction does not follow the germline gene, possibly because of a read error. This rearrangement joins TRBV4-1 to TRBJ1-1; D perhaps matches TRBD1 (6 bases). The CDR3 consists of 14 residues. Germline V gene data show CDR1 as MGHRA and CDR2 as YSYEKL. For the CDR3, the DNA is TGCGCCAGCAGTCAAGGGGGGGGAGGAACTGAAGCTTTCTTT. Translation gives CASSQGGGGTEAFF.

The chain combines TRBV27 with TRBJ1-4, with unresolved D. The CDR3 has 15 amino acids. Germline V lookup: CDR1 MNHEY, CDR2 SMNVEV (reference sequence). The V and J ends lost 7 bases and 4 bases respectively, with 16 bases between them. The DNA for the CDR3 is TGTGCCAGCACCCCTCGGCCGGGTGGTAATGAAAAACTGTTTTTT. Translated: CASTPRPGGNEKLFF. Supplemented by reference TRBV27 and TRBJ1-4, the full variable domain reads EAQVTQNPRYLITVTGKKLTVTCSQNMNHEYMSWYRQDPGLGLRQIYYSMNVEVTDKGDVPEGYKVSRKEKRNFPLILESPSPNQTSLYFCASTPRPGGNEKLFFGSGTQLSVL.

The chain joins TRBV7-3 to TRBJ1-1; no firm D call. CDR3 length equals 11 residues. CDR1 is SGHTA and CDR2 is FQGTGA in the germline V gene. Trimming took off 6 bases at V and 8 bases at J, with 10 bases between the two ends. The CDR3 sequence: CASSYEGEAFF. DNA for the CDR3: TGTGCCAGCAGTTACGAAGGGGAAGCTTTCTTT.

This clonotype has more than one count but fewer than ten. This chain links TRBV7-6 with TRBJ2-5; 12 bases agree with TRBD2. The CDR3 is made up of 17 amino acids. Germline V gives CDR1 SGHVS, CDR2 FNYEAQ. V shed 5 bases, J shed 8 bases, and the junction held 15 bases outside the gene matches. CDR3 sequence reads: CASSAPMTSGGFETQYF. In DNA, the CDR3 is TGTGCCAGCAGCGCTCCCATGACTAGCGGGGGATTCGAAACCCAGTACTTC.

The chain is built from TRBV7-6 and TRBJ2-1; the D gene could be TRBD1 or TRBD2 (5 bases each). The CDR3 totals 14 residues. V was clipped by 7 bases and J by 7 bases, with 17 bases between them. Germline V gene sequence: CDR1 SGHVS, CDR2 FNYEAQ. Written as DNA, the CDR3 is TGTGCCAGCACCGACGGGGCCGGGGATAATGAGCAGTTCTTC. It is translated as CASTDGAGDNEQFF.

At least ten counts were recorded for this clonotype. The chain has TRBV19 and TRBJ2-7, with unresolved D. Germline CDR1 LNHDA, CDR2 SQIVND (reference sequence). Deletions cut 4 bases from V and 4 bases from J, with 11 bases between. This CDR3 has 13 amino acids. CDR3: CASSSAASYEQYF. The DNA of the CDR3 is TGTGCCAGTAGTAGCGCAGCGAGTTACGAGCAGTACTTC.

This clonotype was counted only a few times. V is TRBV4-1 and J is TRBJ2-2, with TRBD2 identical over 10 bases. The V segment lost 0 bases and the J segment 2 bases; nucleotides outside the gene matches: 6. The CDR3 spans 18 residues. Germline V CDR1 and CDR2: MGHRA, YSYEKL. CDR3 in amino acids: CASSQDGLAGVNTGELFF. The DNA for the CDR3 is TGCGCCAGCAGCCAAGATGGGCTAGCGGGGGTTAACACCGGGGAGCTGTTTTTT.

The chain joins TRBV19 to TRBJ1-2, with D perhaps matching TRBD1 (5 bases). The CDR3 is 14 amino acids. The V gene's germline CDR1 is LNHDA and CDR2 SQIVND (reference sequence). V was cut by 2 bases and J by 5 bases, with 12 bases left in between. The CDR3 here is CASSITDQGYGYTF. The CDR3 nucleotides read TGTGCCAGTAGTATAACGGACCAGGGATATGGCTACACCTTC.

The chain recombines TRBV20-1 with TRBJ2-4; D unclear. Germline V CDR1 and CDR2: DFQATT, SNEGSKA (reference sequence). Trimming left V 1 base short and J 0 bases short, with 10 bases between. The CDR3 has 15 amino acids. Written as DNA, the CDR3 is TGCAGTGCTAGAGGGAAGAGCCTAGCCAAAAACATTCAGTACTTC. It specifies CSARGKSLAKNIQYF.

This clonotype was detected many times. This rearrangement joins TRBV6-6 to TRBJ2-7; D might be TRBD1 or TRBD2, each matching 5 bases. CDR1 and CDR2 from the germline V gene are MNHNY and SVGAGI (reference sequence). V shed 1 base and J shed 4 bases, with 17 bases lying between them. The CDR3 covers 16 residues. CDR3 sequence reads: CASSYWGRQEGYEQYF. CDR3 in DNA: TGTGCCAGCAGTTACTGGGGCAGACAAGAGGGATACGAGCAGTACTTC.